This TCR beta chain was identified in a study of CD8 T cells in ankylosing spondylitis. Whole-study results and caveats: A motif of eight or nine highly homologous TCR beta variants was seen as apparently characteristic of ankylosing spondylitis blood. Clones linked to disease, bearing a CD8+ phenotype, were relatively rare in peripheral blood. Disease-associated clones were reportedly significantly overrepresented in matched ankylosing spondylitis synovial fluid.

This clonotype was picked up many times. No antigen is known for it. There are 14 residues in the CDR3. The V and J ends lost 4 bases and 7 bases respectively, with 16 bases between them. As the method for making TCR beta libraries, quantitative 5'-RACE with molecular barcodes was used. A single record per CDR3 protein comes from TCRdb applying MiXCR to the 5' RACE reads. Of some 140,000 distinct CDR3 sequences listed, 11% are singletons. V and J are TRBV12-3 or TRBV12-4 and TRBJ1-2; D is uncertain. The origin of this receptor is a female donor with ankylosing spondylitis or in good health (not recorded which). Source material: blood, either unsorted or a sorted T cell fraction (not recorded which). The CDR3 is CASSSSGLPSGYTF. Written as DNA, the CDR3 is TGTGCCAGCAGTTCATCCGGGCTCCCAAGTGGCTACACCTTC.